Each of the 20 T cell receptor beta chains below was sequenced from the same sample in a study of blood T cell repertoires in COVID-19 (TCRdb year 2020). Library preparation was by the immunoSEQ multiplex PCR assay. The source is immuneACCESS, and TCRdb retained only in-frame sequences with V and J called. Part of the clones is not carried over; for the studies checked, unresolved V genes explain less than half of this, and the remainder is unexplained. This sample gives some 180,000 clones in total; 85% of them show up just once. The ten top clones hold approximately 8% of the sample. Sequenced sample: peripheral blood. Source of these receptors: an elderly woman with COVID-19, enrolled during active disease.

In this sample, this clone turned up once. The chain couples TRBV7-3 to TRBJ1-4; unclear D gene. Germline CDR1 reads SGHTA; CDR2 reads FQGTGA. The V end was cut by 1 base, the J end by 7 bases, with 7 bases between. The CDR3 has 13 residues. CDR3: CASSLNEGEKLFF. The DNA for the CDR3 is TGTGCCAGCAGCTTAAATGAGGGTGAAAAACTGTTTTTT.

This clone was seen a handful of times. The chain recombines TRBV6-5 with TRBJ1-1, with 8 bases identical to TRBD1. With V trimmed by 6 bases and J by 5 bases, 11 bases remained unmatched. Germline values: CDR1 MNHEY, CDR2 SVGAGI. This CDR3 contains 15 residues. The CDR3 sequence: CASRPHHRTGTEAFF. The CDR3 DNA follows: TGTGCCAGCAGACCCCACCATAGGACAGGGACTGAAGCTTTCTTT.

V usage is TRBV2 and J usage is TRBJ1-2; 7 bases match TRBD1. The CDR3 extends over 15 amino acids. With V trimmed by 8 bases and J by 6 bases, 15 bases remained unmatched. CDR1 is SNHLY, CDR2 FYNNEI, per germline. The CDR3 here is CASVLTRPGGNGYTF. The CDR3 DNA reads as TGTGCCAGCGTGCTAACTCGACCAGGGGGAAATGGCTACACCTTC. The complete variable domain, with remaining parts taken from reference TRBV2 and TRBJ1-2, reads EPEVTQTPSHQVTQMGQEVILRCVPISNHLYFYWYRQILGQKVEFLVSFYNNEISEKSEIFDDQFSVERPDGSNFTLKIRSTKLEDSAMYFCASVLTRPGGNGYTFGSGTRLTVV.

The V gene is TRBV7-6, the J gene TRBJ2-7, with TRBD1 as a possible D gene (6 bases). V dropped 5 bases and J dropped 6 bases, with 17 bases sitting between them. CDR1 SGHVS and CDR2 FNYEAQ come from the germline V gene. The CDR3 runs to 14 residues. The CDR3 bases are TGTGCCAGCAGCCTCGCCGGGACACCCGTCGAGCAGTACTTC. Protein product: CASSLAGTPVEQYF.

The chain uses TRBV7-9 and TRBJ2-2, with 9 bases identical to TRBD2. This CDR3 spans 16 amino acids. V was clipped by 7 bases and J by 3 bases; unmatched bases: 9. Germline-derived CDR1 and CDR2 are SEHNR and FQNEAQ (reference sequence). The CDR3 nucleotides are TGTGCCAGCACCCCGCCAGCGGGAGGTTACACCGGGGAGCTGTTTTTT. Residues: CASTPPAGGYTGELFF. The variable domain in full, with the rest retrieved from reference TRBV7-9 and TRBJ2-2, is DTGVSQNPRHKITKRGQNVTFRCDPISEHNRLYWYRQTLGQGPEFLTYFQNEAQLEKSRLLSDRFSAERPKGSFSTLEIQRTEQGDSAMYLCASTPPAGGYTGELFFGEGSRLTVL.

This clone was seen only a few times. This rearrangement joins TRBV2 to TRBJ2-1, with D maybe TRBD2 (5 bases). The CDR3 is made up of 14 amino acids. Germline loops: CDR1 SNHLY, CDR2 FYNNEI. V was clipped by 4 bases and J by 3 bases, with 10 bases between them. This CDR3 reads CASSAPAGYNEQFF. CDR3 DNA sequence: TGTGCCAGCAGTGCCCCGGCGGGCTACAATGAGCAGTTCTTC.

This chain links TRBV6-5 with TRBJ1-2; D ambiguous. Germline values: CDR1 MNHEY, CDR2 SVGAGI. Trimming cost V 7 bases and J 7 bases, with 16 bases left between them. The CDR3 totals 13 residues. As DNA, the CDR3 is TGTGCCAGCACCCCCGAGATCCGGAGTGGCTACACCTTC. Its translation is CASTPEIRSGYTF.

CDR3 sequence: CASSLRALLSYEQYF. The CDR3, as DNA: TGTGCCAGCAGCCTGCGGGCTCTCCTATCCTACGAGCAGTACTTC. The chain carries TRBV5-6 and TRBJ2-7; perhaps TRBD2 as D (5 bases). The V gene's germline CDR1 is SGHDT and CDR2 YYEEEE. V was cut by 4 bases and J by 1 base, with 15 bases left in between. The CDR3 is 15 amino acids.

V usage is TRBV25-1 and J usage is TRBJ2-5; tentatively, D is TRBD1 (6 bases). The CDR3 length is 15 residues. The germline gives CDR1 MGHDK, CDR2 SYGVNS. Trimming took off 5 bases at V and 7 bases at J, with 20 bases between the two ends. The CDR3 DNA is TGTGCCAGCAGTCCAGGGGTACCATGGGCCGGGACCCAGTACTTC. Protein product: CASSPGVPWAGTQYF.

The CDR3 sequence: CASSIKTGTRRGYTF. DNA for the CDR3: TGTGCCAGTAGTATAAAGACAGGGACCCGGCGGGGCTACACCTTC. The chain combines TRBV19 with TRBJ1-2, with 7 positions matching TRBD1. CDR3 length: 15 residues. The germline V gene encodes CDR1 LNHDA and CDR2 SQIVND (reference sequence). V shed 2 bases, J shed 8 bases, and the junction held 11 bases outside the gene matches. Complete variable domain (other parts from reference TRBV19 and TRBJ1-2): DGGITQSPKYLFRKEGQNVTLSCEQNLNHDAMYWYRQDPGQGLRLIYYSQIVNDFQKGDIAEGYSVSREKKESFPLTVTSAQKNPTAFYLCASSIKTGTRRGYTFGSGTRLTVV.

This clone appeared a single time. CDR3 loop: CASSLGTSGGYNEQFF. In DNA form, the CDR3 reads TGCGCCAGCAGCTTGGGAACTAGCGGGGGATACAATGAGCAGTTCTTC. The chain uses TRBV5-1 and TRBJ2-1; 11 nucleotides align to TRBD2. From germline, CDR1 is SGHRS and CDR2 YFSETQ. The CDR3 length is 16 residues. Germline trimming cut 0 bases from V and 4 bases from J; bases unmatched to any gene: 3.

Concerning this clone itself: This sample also contains other DNA sequences that code for the same CDR3. The rearrangement joins TRBV5-1 to TRBJ1-2, with TRBD1 matching 8 bases. This CDR3 has 13 amino acids. The V gene's germline CDR1 is SGHRS and CDR2 YFSETQ. Losses at the gene ends were 0 bases for V and 6 bases for J; bases not matched to a gene: 1. CDR3 sequence (DNA): TGCGCCAGCAGCTTGGGACAGGGGAATGGCTACACCTTC. Translated: CASSLGQGNGYTF.

The chain couples TRBV28 to TRBJ1-2; 8 positions match TRBD1. Germline CDR1 MDHEN, CDR2 SYDVKM. The CDR3 is 14 residues long. After removal of 3 bases from V and 7 bases from J, the junction contained 7 bases not matched to a gene. The CDR3 DNA is TGTGCCAGCAGTTTGTCAGGGGGCGTCGGTGGCTACACCTTC. It specifies CASSLSGGVGGYTF.

The rearrangement links TRBV5-1 to TRBJ1-1, with D unclear. Trimming took off 9 bases at V and 3 bases at J, with 15 bases between the two ends. Germline V gene data show CDR1 as SGHRS and CDR2 as YFSETQ. This CDR3 is built from 13 residues. As DNA, the CDR3 is TGCGCCACCCGCCTACGTGGAGACACTGAAGCTTTCTTT. Its translation: CATRLRGDTEAFF.

V usage is TRBV2 and J usage is TRBJ2-2; TRBD2 matches 7 bases. V lost 6 bases, J lost 7 bases, and 8 bases stayed unmatched. This CDR3 has 14 amino acids. Germline loops: CDR1 SNHLY, CDR2 FYNNEI. The CDR3 DNA reads as TGTGCCAGCAGCAATATGGGGGGGAGCGGGGAGCTGTTTTTT. Protein: CASSNMGGSGELFF.

The chain recombines TRBV4-1 with TRBJ1-1; a weak D match, TRBD1 (6 bases). V lost 6 bases and J 1 base, leaving 12 bases between the germline ends. CDR1 is MGHRA and CDR2 is YSYEKL in the germline V gene. The CDR3 loop spans 14 amino acids. The CDR3 nucleotides read TGCGCCAGCAGACAGGGCACGGCGAACACTGAAGCTTTCTTT. Its protein is CASRQGTANTEAFF.

This clone was found a few times. The rearrangement joins TRBV27 to TRBJ1-2; no reliable D call. The germline V and J ends were trimmed by 3 bases and 6 bases, with 11 bases remaining between them. The CDR3 contains 13 residues. CDR1 MNHEY and CDR2 SMNVEV come from the germline V gene (reference sequence). CDR3: CASSFRVSDGYTF. DNA for the CDR3: TGTGCCAGCAGTTTTAGAGTATCGGATGGCTACACCTTC.

CDR3 sequence: CASSPTGWSGELFF. In nucleotides, the CDR3 is TGCGCCAGCAGCCCTACAGGGTGGTCCGGGGAGCTGTTTTTT. The chain links TRBV5-1 to TRBJ2-2; possible D gene TRBD1, 6 bases. The germline V gene has CDR1 SGHRS and CDR2 YFSETQ. V lost 4 bases and J lost 6, with 13 bases in between. The CDR3 is 14 amino acids.

The rearrangement joins TRBV21-1 to TRBJ2-2; TRBD1, the table's D call, lacks a check against the DNA. TRBV21-1 is listed as a pseudogene. The CDR3 has 16 residues. As DNA, the CDR3 is TGTGCCAGCAGCCCGCGGCGACAGGGTCCCACCGGGGAGCTGTTTTTT. Residues: CASSPRRQGPTGELFF.

The V gene is TRBV4-1, the J gene TRBJ1-6, with a possible D match to TRBD1 (6 bases). There are 16 residues in the CDR3. The V end lost 4 bases, the J end lost 6 bases, and 16 bases lay between the germline ends. Germline values: CDR1 MGHRA, CDR2 YSYEKL. The CDR3 DNA sequence: TGCGCCAGCAGCCTTCAAACCGGGACAATTAATTCACCCCTCCACTTT. Residues: CASSLQTGTINSPLHF.